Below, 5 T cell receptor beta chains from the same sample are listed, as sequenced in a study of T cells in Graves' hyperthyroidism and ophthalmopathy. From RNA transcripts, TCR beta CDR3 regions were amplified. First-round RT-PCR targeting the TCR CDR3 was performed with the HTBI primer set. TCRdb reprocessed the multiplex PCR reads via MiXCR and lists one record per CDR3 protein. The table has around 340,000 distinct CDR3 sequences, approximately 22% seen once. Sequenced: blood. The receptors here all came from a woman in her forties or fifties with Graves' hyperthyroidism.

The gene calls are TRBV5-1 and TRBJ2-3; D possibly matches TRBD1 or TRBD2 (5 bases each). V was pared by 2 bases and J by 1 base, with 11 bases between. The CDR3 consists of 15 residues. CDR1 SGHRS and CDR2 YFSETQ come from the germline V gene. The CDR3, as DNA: TGCGCCAGCAGCTTAAGGGGAGATCGCACAGATACGCAGTATTTT. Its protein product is CASSLRGDRTDTQYF.

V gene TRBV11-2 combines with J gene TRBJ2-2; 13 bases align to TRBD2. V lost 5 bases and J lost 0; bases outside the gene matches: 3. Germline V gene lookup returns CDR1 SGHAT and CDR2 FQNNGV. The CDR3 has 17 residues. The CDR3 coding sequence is TGTGCCAGCAGCACAACTAGCGGGGGGGCGAACACCGGGGAGCTGTTTTTT. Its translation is CASSTTSGGANTGELFF. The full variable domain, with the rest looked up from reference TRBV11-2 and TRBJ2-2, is EAGVAQSPRYKIIEKRQSVAFWCNPISGHATLYWYQQILGQGPKLLIQFQNNGVVDDSQLPKDRFSAERLKGVDSTLKIQPAKLEDSAVYLCASSTTSGGANTGELFFGEGSRLTVL.

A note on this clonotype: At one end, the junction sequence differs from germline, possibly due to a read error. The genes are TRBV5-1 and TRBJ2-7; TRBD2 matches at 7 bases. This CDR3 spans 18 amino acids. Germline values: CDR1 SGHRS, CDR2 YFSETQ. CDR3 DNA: TGCGCCAGCAGCTTGGCGGAGAGTGGGAGGGCCTGGTACTACGGGCAGTACTTC. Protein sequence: CASSLAESGRAWYYGQYF.

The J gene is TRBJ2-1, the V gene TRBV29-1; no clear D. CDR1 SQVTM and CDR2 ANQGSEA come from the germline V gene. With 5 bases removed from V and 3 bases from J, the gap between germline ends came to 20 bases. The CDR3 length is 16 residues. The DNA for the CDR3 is TGCAGCGTTAATGGAAGGTCAAGAGATTTCTACAATGAGCAGTTCTTC. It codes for CSVNGRSRDFYNEQFF.

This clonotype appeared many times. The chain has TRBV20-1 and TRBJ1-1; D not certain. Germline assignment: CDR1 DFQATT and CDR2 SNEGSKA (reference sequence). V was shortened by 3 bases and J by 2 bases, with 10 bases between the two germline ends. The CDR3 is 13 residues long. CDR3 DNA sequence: TGCAGTGCTAGCCGGACCGCTAACACTGAAGCTTTCTTT. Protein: CSASRTANTEAFF.